This note documents a single T cell receptor (beta chain) sequence. Cohort placement rested on clinical history that participants reported themselves. This entry comes from a study of blood T cell repertoires in COVID-19. At the level of the study: The study drew acute and convalescent COVID-19 samples from the United States, Italy and Spain. PBMCs, B-cell-depleted T cells, or T cells were the source of the cDNA or gDNA that made up the material.

Trimming removed 4 bases at V and 7 bases at J, with 14 bases between. Germline assignment: CDR1 SGHVS and CDR2 FQNEAQ. The CDR3 is 15 amino acids. Source study methods: Reference gene primers were amplified, and this amplification served to estimate nucleated cell counts. Clones were sequenced by immunoSEQ multiplex PCR, and TCRdb holds only the in-frame ones, with some missing. V and J calls and clone size are copied from that table; D and trimming were computed from the DNA. In the table there are some 180,000 clones, 79% of which are singletons. This clonotype was obtained from a woman aged 70-85 years in a cohort exposed to, infected with or recovered from COVID-19 (not recorded which). The chain combines TRBV7-8 with TRBJ1-6; possible D gene TRBD1, 5 bases. Sequencing was performed on PBMCs or T cells enriched from blood (not recorded which). The chain's CDR3 is CASSSQQVENSPLHF. CDR3 DNA: TGTGCCAGCAGCTCCCAACAGGTGGAGAATTCACCCCTCCACTTT. Supplemented by reference TRBV7-8 and TRBJ1-6, the full variable domain reads GAGVSQSPRYKVAKRGQDVALRCDPISGHVSLFWYQQALGQGPEFLTYFQNEAQLDKSGLPSDRFFAERPEGSVSTLKIQRTQQEDSAVYLCASSSQQVENSPLHFGNGTRLTVT.